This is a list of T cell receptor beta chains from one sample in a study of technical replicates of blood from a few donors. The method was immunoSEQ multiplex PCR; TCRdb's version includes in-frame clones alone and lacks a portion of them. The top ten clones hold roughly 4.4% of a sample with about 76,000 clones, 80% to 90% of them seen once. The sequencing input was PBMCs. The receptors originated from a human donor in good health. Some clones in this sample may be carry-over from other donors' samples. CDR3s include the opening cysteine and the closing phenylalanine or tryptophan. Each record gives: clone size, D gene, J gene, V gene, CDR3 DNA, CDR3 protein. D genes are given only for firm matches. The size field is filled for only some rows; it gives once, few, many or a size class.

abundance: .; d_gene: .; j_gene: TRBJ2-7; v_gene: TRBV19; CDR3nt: TGTGCCAGTGGAAAGGGAGATGTGGACTCCTACGAGCAGTACTTC; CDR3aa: CASGKGDVDSYEQYF
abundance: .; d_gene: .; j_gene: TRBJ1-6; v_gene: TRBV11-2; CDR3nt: TGTGCCAGCAGCTTAGTAGCCAGGGGTAATTCACCCCTCCACTTT; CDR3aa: CASSLVARGNSPLHF
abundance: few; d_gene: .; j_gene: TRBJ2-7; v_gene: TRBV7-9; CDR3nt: TGTGCCAGCAGCCCCCGCGGGCCCTCCTACGAGCAGTACTTC; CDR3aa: CASSPRGPSYEQYF
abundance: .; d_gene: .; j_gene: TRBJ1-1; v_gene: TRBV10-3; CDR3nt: TGTGCCATCTCCAGGGATTTGAACACTGAAGCTTTCTTT; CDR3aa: CAISRDLNTEAFF
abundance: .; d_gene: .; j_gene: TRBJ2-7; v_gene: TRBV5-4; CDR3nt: TGTGCCAGCAGCGCCCCGGTTGCGAAAGCCCCCTACGAGCAGTACTTC; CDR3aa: CASSAPVAKAPYEQYF
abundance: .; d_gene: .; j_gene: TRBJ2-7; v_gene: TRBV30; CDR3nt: TGTGCCTGGAGGGTAATGAGTAGTAACGAGCAGTACTTC; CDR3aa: CAWRVMSSNEQYF
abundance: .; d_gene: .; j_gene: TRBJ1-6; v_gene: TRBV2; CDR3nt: TGTGCCAGCAGTGGACAGACCTATAATTCACCCCTCCACTTT; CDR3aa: CASSGQTYNSPLHF
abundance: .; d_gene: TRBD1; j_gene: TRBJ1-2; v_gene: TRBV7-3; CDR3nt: TGTGCCAGCAGCTCCCGACAGGGCCATGGCTACACTTTC; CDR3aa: CASSSRQGHGYTF
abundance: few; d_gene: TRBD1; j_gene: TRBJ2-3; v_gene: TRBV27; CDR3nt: TGTGCCAGTAGCCGAGACAGGGACATGGATACGCAGTATTTT; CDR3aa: CASSRDRDMDTQYF
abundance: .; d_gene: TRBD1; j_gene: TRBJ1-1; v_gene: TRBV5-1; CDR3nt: TGCGCCAGCAGCTTGAACCAAGGGGGCCCTGAAGCTTTCTTT; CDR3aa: CASSLNQGGPEAFF
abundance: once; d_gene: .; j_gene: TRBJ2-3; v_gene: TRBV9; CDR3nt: TGTGCCAGCAGCGTAGAGGACGGGAGCGGGCAGTATTTT; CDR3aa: CASSVEDGSGQYF
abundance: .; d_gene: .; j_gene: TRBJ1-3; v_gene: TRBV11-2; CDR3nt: TGTGCCAGCAACCCTCTTGGAGCAAGAGGTTCTGGAAACACCATATATTTT; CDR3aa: CASNPLGARGSGNTIYF
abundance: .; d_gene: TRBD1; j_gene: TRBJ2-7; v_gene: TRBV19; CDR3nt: TGTGCCAGTAGCGTACAGGGGGCCGAGCAGTACTTC; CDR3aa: CASSVQGAEQYF
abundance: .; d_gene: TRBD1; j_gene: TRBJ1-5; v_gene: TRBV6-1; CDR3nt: TGTGCCAGCAGTGGACAGGGGGGCAATCAGCCCCAGCATTTT; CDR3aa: CASSGQGGNQPQHF
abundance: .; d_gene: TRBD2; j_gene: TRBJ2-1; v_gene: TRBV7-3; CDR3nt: TGTGCCAGCAGCTTTTTTGCGGGAGGGTACAATGAGCAGTTCTTC; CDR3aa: CASSFFAGGYNEQFF
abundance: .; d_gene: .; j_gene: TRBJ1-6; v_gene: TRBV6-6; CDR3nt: TGTGCCAGCAGTCGCAACCCGGACAGAGCCAATTCACCCCTCCACTTT; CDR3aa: CASSRNPDRANSPLHF
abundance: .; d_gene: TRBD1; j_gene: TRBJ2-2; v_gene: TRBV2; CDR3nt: TGTGCCAGCTCACCGGACAGGGTGAACACCGGGGAGCTGTTTTTT; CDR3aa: CASSPDRVNTGELFF
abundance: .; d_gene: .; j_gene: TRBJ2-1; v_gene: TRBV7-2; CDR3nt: TGTGCCAGCAGCCTGGGGAGGAATGAGCAGTTCTTC; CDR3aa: CASSLGRNEQFF
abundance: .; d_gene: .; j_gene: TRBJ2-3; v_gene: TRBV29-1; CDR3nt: TGCAGCGTTGAAGAGGGGCGGGGAGCCACAGATACGCAGTATTTT; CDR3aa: CSVEEGRGATDTQYF
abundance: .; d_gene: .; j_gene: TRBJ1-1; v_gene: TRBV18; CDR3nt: TGTGCCAGCTCACCACCGAGCGGGGTAGAAGCTTTCTTT; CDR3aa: CASSPPSGVEAFF
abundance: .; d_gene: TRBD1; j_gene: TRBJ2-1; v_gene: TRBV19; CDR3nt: TGTGCCAGTAGTATTAGGTCGGACAGGGGTTACAATGAGCAGTTCTTC; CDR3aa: CASSIRSDRGYNEQFF
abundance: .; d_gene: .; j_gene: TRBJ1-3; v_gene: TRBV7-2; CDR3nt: TGTGCCAGCAGCCCGGGGGAGCTCCTCTCTGGAAACACCATATATTTT; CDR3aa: CASSPGELLSGNTIYF
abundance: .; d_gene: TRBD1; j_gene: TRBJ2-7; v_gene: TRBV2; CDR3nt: TGTGCCAGCAGTCCGGACAGGGTGGGCTCCGAGCAGTACTTC; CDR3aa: CASSPDRVGSEQYF
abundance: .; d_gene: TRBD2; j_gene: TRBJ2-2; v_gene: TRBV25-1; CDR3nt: TGTGCCAGCAGTGAAGGGGGGCTAGCGGGAACCGGGGAGCTGTTTTTT; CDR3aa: CASSEGGLAGTGELFF
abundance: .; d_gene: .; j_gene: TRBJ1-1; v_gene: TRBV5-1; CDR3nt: TGCGCCAGCAGCTTGGGCAAAGGGAGGGTAGATGAAGCTTTCTTT; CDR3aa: CASSLGKGRVDEAFF
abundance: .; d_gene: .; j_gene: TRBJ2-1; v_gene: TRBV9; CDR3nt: TGTGCCAGCAGCGTAGAAGCAAGCCGCAATGAGCAGTTCTTC; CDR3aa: CASSVEASRNEQFF
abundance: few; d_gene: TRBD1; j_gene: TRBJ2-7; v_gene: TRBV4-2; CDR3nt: TGTGCCAGCAGCCAAGACAGGGGGAGCTCCTACGAGCAGTACTTC; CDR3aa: CASSQDRGSSYEQYF
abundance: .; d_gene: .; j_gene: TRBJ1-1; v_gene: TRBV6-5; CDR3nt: TGTGCCAGCCTTGAGAGTGGACTTACGAACACTGAAGCTTTCTTT; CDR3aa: CASLESGLTNTEAFF
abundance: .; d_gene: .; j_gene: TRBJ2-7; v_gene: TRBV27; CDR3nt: TGTGCCAGCAGTCAAACCCGGGGAGGGGGGCCCTACGAGCAGTACTTC; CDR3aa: CASSQTRGGGPYEQYF
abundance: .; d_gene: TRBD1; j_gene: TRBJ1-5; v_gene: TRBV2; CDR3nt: TGTGCCAGCAGTGACGGGACAGCCTGGATCAGCAATCAGCCCCAGCATTTT; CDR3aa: CASSDGTAWISNQPQHF
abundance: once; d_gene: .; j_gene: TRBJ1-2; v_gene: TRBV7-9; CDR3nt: TGTGCCAGCAGCTTAGTAGACAGAAGTATGAGTAACTATGGCTACACCTTC; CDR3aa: CASSLVDRSMSNYGYTF
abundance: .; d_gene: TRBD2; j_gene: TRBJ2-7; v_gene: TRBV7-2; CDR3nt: TGTGCCAGCAGCCAAGGACTAGCGGGATTGTACGAGCAGTACTTC; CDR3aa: CASSQGLAGLYEQYF
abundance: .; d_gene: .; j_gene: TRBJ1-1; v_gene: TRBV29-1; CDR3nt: TGCAGCGTTGTCGGGGGGCCAAGCACTGAAGCTTTCTTT; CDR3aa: CSVVGGPSTEAFF